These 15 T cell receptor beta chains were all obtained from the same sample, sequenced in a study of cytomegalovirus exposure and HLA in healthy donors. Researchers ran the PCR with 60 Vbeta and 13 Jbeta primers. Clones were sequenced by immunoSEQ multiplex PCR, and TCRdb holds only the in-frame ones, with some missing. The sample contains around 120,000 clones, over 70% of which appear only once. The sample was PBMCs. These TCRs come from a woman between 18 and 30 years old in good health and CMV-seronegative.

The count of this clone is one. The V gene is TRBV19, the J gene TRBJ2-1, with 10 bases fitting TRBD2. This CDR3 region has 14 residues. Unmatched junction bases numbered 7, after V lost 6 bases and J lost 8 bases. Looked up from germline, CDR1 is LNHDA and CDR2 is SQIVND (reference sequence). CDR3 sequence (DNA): TGTGCCAGTAGCCTAGCGGGGGCTGGCGATGAGCAGTTCTTC. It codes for CASSLAGAGDEQFF.

The CDR3 loop reads CSVAEGGGNQPQHF. The CDR3, as DNA: TGCAGCGTTGCTGAAGGGGGCGGCAATCAGCCCCAGCATTTT. The chain has TRBV29-1 and TRBJ1-5; 7 positions match TRBD1. The CDR3 runs to 14 residues. CDR1 SQVTM and CDR2 ANQGSEA come from the germline V gene. After removal of 4 bases from V and 2 bases from J, the junction contained 5 bases not matched to a gene. The variable domain in full, with the rest retrieved from reference TRBV29-1 and TRBJ1-5, is SAVISQKPSRDICQRGTSLTIQCQVDSQVTMMFWYRQQPGQSLTLIATANQGSEATYESGFVIDKFPISRPNLTFSTLTVSNMSPEDSSIYLCSVAEGGGNQPQHFGDGTRLSIL.

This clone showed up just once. The CDR3 DNA sequence: TGTGCCAGCAGCTTGGACTCGGCGAACACTGAAGCTTTCTTT. Translated, it gives CASSLDSANTEAFF. This chain uses TRBV11-3 with TRBJ1-1; D not resolved. The ends were cut back, 3 bases at V and 1 base at J, with 9 bases in the middle. Looked up from germline, CDR1 is SGHNT and CDR2 is YENEEA. The CDR3 has 14 amino acids.

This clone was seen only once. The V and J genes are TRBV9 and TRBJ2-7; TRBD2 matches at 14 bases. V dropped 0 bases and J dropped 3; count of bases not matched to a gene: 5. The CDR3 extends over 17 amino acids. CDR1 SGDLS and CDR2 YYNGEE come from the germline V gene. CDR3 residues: CASSVEGGLAGVYEQYF. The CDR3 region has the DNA TGTGCCAGCAGCGTAGAGGGGGGACTAGCGGGGGTCTACGAGCAGTACTTC.

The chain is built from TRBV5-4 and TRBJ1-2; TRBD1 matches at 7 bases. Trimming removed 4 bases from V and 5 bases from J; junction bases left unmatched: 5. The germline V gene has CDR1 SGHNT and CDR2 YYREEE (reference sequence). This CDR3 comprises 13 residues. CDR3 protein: CASSDGQVYGYTF. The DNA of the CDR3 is TGTGCCAGCAGCGATGGACAGGTTTATGGCTACACCTTC.

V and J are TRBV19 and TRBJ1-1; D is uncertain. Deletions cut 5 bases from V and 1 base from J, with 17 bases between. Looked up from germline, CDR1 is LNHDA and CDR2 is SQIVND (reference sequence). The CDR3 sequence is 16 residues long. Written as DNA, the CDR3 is TGTGCCAGTAGTGTGACATATTCTACCGCGAACACTGAAGCTTTCTTT. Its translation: CASSVTYSTANTEAFF.

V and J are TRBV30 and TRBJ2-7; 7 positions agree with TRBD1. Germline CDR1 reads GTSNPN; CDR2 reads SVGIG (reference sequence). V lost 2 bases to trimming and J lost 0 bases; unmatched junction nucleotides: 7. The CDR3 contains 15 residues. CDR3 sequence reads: CAWSLTGKFSYEQYF. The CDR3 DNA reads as TGTGCCTGGAGTTTGACAGGGAAATTCTCCTACGAGCAGTACTTC.

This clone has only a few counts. The CDR3 here is CATHLTGNSPLHF. The CDR3 DNA reads as TGTGCCACCCACCTCACAGGGAATTCACCCCTCCACTTT. The chain uses TRBV2 and TRBJ1-6; the D gene is possibly TRBD1 (6 bases). This CDR3 spans 13 amino acids. V was trimmed by 10 bases and J by 7 bases, leaving 14 bases between them. Germline-derived CDR1 and CDR2 are SNHLY and FYNNEI. The whole variable domain, remainder taken from reference TRBV2 and TRBJ1-6, is EPEVTQTPSHQVTQMGQEVILRCVPISNHLYFYWYRQILGQKVEFLVSFYNNEISEKSEIFDDQFSVERPDGSNFTLKIRSTKLEDSAMYFCATHLTGNSPLHFGNGTRLTVT.

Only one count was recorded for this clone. Written as DNA, the CDR3 is TGTGCCAGCAGACAGGACAGGGTAACTGAAGCTTTCTTT. Encoded protein: CASRQDRVTEAFF. The chain links TRBV28 to TRBJ1-1; 8 bases align to TRBD1. Germline CDR1 reads MDHEN; CDR2 reads SYDVKM. V was clipped by 6 bases and J by 5 bases; unmatched bases: 5. The CDR3 totals 13 residues. The full variable domain, completed using reference TRBV28 and TRBJ1-1, is DVKVTQSSRYLVKRTGEKVFLECVQDMDHENMFWYRQDPGLGLRLIYFSYDVKMKEKGDIPEGYSVSREKKERFSLILESASTNQTSMYLCASRQDRVTEAFFGQGTRLTVV.

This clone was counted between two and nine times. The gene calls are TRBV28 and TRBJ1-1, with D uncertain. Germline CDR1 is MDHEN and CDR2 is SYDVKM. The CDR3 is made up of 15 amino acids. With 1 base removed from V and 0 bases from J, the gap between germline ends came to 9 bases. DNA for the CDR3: TGTGCCAGCAGTTTATCTTCCGCTATGAACACTGAAGCTTTCTTT. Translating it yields CASSLSSAMNTEAFF.

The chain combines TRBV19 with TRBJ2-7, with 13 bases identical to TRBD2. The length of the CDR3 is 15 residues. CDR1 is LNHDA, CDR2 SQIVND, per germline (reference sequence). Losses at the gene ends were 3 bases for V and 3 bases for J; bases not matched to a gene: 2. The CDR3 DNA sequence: TGTGCCAGTAGTATGGGGACTAGCGGGGTCTACGAGCAGTACTTC. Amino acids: CASSMGTSGVYEQYF.

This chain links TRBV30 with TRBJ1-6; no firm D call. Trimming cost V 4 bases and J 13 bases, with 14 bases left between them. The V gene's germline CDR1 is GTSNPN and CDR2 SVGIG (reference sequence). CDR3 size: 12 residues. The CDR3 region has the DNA TGTGCCTGGAACCCGGGAATCGCGCCCCTCCACTTT. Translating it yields CAWNPGIAPLHF.

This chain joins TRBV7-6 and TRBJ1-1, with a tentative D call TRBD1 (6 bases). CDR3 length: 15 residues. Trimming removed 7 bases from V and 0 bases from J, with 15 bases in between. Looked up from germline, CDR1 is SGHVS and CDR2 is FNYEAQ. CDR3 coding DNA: TGTGCCAGCACTTACAGGGTCGGAATGAACACTGAAGCTTTCTTT. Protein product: CASTYRVGMNTEAFF.

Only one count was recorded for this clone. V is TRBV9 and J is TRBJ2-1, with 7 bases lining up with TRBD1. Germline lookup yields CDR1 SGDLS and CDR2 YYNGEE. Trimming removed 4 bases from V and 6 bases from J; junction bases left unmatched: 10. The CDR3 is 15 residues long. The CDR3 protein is CASSPRQGMINEQFF. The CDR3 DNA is TGTGCCAGCAGCCCTCGACAGGGAATGATCAATGAGCAGTTCTTC.

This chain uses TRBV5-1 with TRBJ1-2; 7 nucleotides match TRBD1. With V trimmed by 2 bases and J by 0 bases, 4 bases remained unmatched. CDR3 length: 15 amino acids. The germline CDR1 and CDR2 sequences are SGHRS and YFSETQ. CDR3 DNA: TGCGCCAGCAGCTTAGGGGACAGAGCTAACTATGGCTACACCTTC. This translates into CASSLGDRANYGYTF. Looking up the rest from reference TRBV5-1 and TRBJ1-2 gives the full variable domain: KAGVTQTPRYLIKTRGQQVTLSCSPISGHRSVSWYQQTPGQGLQFLFEYFSETQRNKGNFPGRFSGRQFSNSRSEMNVSTLELGDSALYLCASSLGDRANYGYTFGSGTRLTVV.